The rows below give T cell receptor beta chains drawn from one sample of a study of technical replicates of blood from a handful of donors. Method: immunoSEQ multiplex PCR; TCRdb's copy keeps in-frame clones and lacks some. The sample has about 81,000 clones, approximately 90% seen once; the top ten hold under 0.3%. The sequencing sample was made of T cells isolated from PBMCs. All receptors derive from a human donor in good health. The CDR3 runs from the conserved cysteine through the conserved F or W. Each record gives: V gene, D gene, CDR3 length, J gene, CDR3 protein. The D gene is left open where the match is weak.

V gene: TRBV18; D gene: TRBD1; CDR3 length: 15; J gene: TRBJ1-1; CDR3 protein: CASSWDRGHDTEAFF
V gene: TRBV5-1; D gene: NA; CDR3 length: 15; J gene: TRBJ1-1; CDR3 protein: CASSLSGGMNTEAFF
V gene: TRBV7-9; D gene: TRBD1; CDR3 length: 15; J gene: TRBJ1-2; CDR3 protein: CASSPPGQGHYGYTF
V gene: TRBV2; D gene: TRBD1; CDR3 length: 13; J gene: TRBJ1-4; CDR3 protein: CASRDRGSEKLFF
V gene: TRBV2; D gene: NA; CDR3 length: 15; J gene: TRBJ1-3; CDR3 protein: CAVHPTGLEGNTIYF
V gene: TRBV2; D gene: TRBD2; CDR3 length: 14; J gene: TRBJ2-1; CDR3 protein: CASTGGQVLNEQFF
V gene: TRBV2; D gene: TRBD1; CDR3 length: 12; J gene: TRBJ1-2; CDR3 protein: CASRRQGDGYTF
V gene: TRBV6-6; D gene: TRBD1; CDR3 length: 16; J gene: TRBJ1-1; CDR3 protein: CASSYSPGQRNTEAFF
V gene: TRBV5-1; D gene: TRBD1; CDR3 length: 17; J gene: TRBJ1-5; CDR3 protein: CASHPPRTGAGNQPQHF
V gene: TRBV5-4; D gene: NA; CDR3 length: 14; J gene: TRBJ1-3; CDR3 protein: CASSASSAGNTIYF
V gene: TRBV2; D gene: TRBD2; CDR3 length: 16; J gene: TRBJ2-3; CDR3 protein: CASRRPGLAGADTQYF
V gene: TRBV5-4; D gene: TRBD1; CDR3 length: 15; J gene: TRBJ1-4; CDR3 protein: CASSSERDRFGKLFF
V gene: TRBV4-1; D gene: NA; CDR3 length: 16; J gene: TRBJ1-2; CDR3 protein: CASSQEGWTPNYGYTF
V gene: TRBV2; D gene: NA; CDR3 length: 18; J gene: TRBJ1-5; CDR3 protein: CASSVDLRGGDSNQPQHF
V gene: TRBV10-3; D gene: NA; CDR3 length: 14; J gene: TRBJ1-1; CDR3 protein: CAIRTAGRNTEAFF
V gene: TRBV5-1; D gene: NA; CDR3 length: 15; J gene: TRBJ2-3; CDR3 protein: CASSRVSLTTDTQYF
V gene: TRBV4-2; D gene: TRBD2; CDR3 length: 18; J gene: TRBJ2-5; CDR3 protein: CASSQVTSGGPLGETQYF
V gene: TRBV11-2; D gene: TRBD1; CDR3 length: 18; J gene: TRBJ1-6; CDR3 protein: CASSLDRDRGSYNSPLHF
V gene: TRBV11-2; D gene: NA; CDR3 length: 15; J gene: TRBJ2-1; CDR3 protein: CASSLTGSSYNEQFF
V gene: TRBV5-1; D gene: NA; CDR3 length: 13; J gene: TRBJ1-2; CDR3 protein: CASSLVLPGGYTF
V gene: TRBV19; D gene: TRBD1; CDR3 length: 14; J gene: TRBJ1-4; CDR3 protein: CASIHRGNNEKLFF
V gene: TRBV7-8; D gene: TRBD1; CDR3 length: 18; J gene: TRBJ1-6; CDR3 protein: CASSLDPWGQFYNSPLHF
V gene: TRBV19; D gene: TRBD1; CDR3 length: 15; J gene: TRBJ2-7; CDR3 protein: CASRNQYRGSYEQYF
V gene: TRBV11-2; D gene: NA; CDR3 length: 15; J gene: TRBJ2-1; CDR3 protein: CASSLSPWGENEQFF
V gene: TRBV11-3; D gene: NA; CDR3 length: 15; J gene: TRBJ1-1; CDR3 protein: CASSGLRTVNTEAFF
V gene: TRBV29-1; D gene: TRBD1; CDR3 length: 11; J gene: TRBJ2-7; CDR3 protein: CSVYRGHEQYF